The TCR beta chain described here comes from a study of neurological immune-mediated disorders. Germline V gives CDR1 MNHEY, CDR2 SMNVEV (reference sequence). CDR3 size: 12 residues. Trimming cost V 6 bases and J 4 bases, with 7 bases left between them. TCRdb recomputed calls from the 5' RACE reads with MiXCR, one row per CDR3 protein. The sample includes some 60,000 distinct CDR3 sequences, about 8.9% seen only once; the top ten take about an eighth. The time point was: longitudinal time-point 2. Ten or more counts support this clonotype. V is TRBV27 and J is TRBJ2-1, with a tentative D call TRBD2 (5 bases). The sequencing sample was made of PBMCs. The clonotype was recovered from a man between 25 and 39 years old in good health. The CDR3 nucleotides read TGTGCCAGCAGCCCGGGATACAATGAGCAGTTCTTC. Translating gives CASSPGYNEQFF.